The present TCR beta chain was sequenced within a study of T cells of healthy individuals. V shed 0 bases, J shed 3 bases, and the junction held 4 bases outside the gene matches. CDR3 length equals 16 residues. Germline CDR1 reads SNHLY; CDR2 reads FYNNEI. This clonotype was observed at least ten times. TCRdb used MiXCR to reprocess the 5' RACE reads, holding one entry per CDR3 protein. The top ten clones hold approximately 8.5% of a sample with about 41,000 distinct CDR3 sequences, 4% to 5% of them seen once. This chain uses TRBV2 with TRBJ2-3; 9 bases are shared with TRBD1. This receptor was obtained from a human donor in good health. CDR3 in amino acids: CASSEAVTGGTDTQYF. As DNA, the CDR3 is TGTGCCAGCAGTGAAGCAGTGACAGGGGGTACAGATACGCAGTATTTT.